This T cell receptor beta chain was recorded in a study of blood T cell repertoires in COVID-19. V lost 1 base and J lost 4, with 14 bases in between. Germline CDR1 reads SGHAT; CDR2 reads FQDESV (reference sequence). This CDR3 has 16 residues. Only in-frame clones appear in the TCRdb table, and some are missing; sequencing was by immunoSEQ multiplex PCR. The sample consists of fewer than 150,000 clones, over 75% of them appearing once. The sample comprised peripheral blood. The V and J genes are TRBV11-1 and TRBJ2-1; a possible D gene is TRBD2 (6 bases). The TCR originated in a man aged 50-59 years with acute or convalescent COVID-19. This chain's CDR3 is CASSLGWDSPYNEQFF. Written as DNA, the CDR3 is TGTGCCAGCAGCTTAGGTTGGGACTCCCCATACAATGAGCAGTTCTTC.